The 18 T cell receptor beta chains in this list originate from one sample, sequenced in a study of fetal regulatory T cell absence and autoimmunity. The repertoire was sequenced with immunoSEQ multiplex PCR; TCRdb's copy has only in-frame clones and lacks some. Of around 45,000 clones in the sample, about 79% were seen once. Sample: cord blood. The origin of the receptors is a newborn boy with IPEX syndrome.

The chain joins TRBV9 to TRBJ2-5; D not resolved. The germline CDR1 and CDR2 sequences are SGDLS and YYNGEE. Trimming took 3 bases from V and 7 from J, leaving 19 bases between them. The CDR3 has 15 amino acids. This chain's CDR3 is CASSASYRPVATQYF. CDR3 DNA: TGTGCCAGCAGCGCCTCCTATCGGCCGGTGGCGACCCAGTACTTC.

V gene TRBV10-3 combines with J gene TRBJ2-7, with 9 bases identical to TRBD2. This CDR3 region has 14 residues. J lost 4 bases, V lost 0 bases, and 1 base had no gene match. Germline V gene sequence: CDR1 ENHRY, CDR2 SYGVKD. CDR3 region: CAISESLAGYEQYF. The CDR3 coding sequence is TGTGCCATCAGTGAGTCACTAGCGGGTTACGAGCAGTACTTC.

The chain employs TRBV7-9 and TRBJ1-4; 7 bases line up with TRBD1. The CDR3 totals 14 residues. V shed 2 bases and J 6 bases; nucleotides not matched to a gene: 3. Germline loops: CDR1 SEHNR, CDR2 FQNEAQ (reference sequence). This CDR3 is CASSLQTGDEKLFF. DNA for the CDR3: TGTGCCAGCAGCTTACAAACAGGGGATGAAAAACTGTTTTTT. Drawing the rest from reference TRBV7-9 and TRBJ1-4, the complete variable domain is DTGVSQNPRHKITKRGQNVTFRCDPISEHNRLYWYRQTLGQGPEFLTYFQNEAQLEKSRLLSDRFSAERPKGSFSTLEIQRTEQGDSAMYLCASSLQTGDEKLFFGSGTQLSVL.

The rearrangement links TRBV7-2 to TRBJ1-5; TRBD1 agrees at 8 bases. The V gene end was trimmed by 3 bases and the J gene end by 2 bases; junction bases not matched to a gene: 0. Germline-derived CDR1 and CDR2 are SGHTA and FQGNSA. The CDR3 is 14 residues long. This chain's CDR3 is CASSLTGGNQPQHF. The CDR3 DNA reads TGTGCCAGCAGCTTGACAGGGGGCAATCAGCCCCAGCATTTT.

This clone was detected once. The chain has TRBV27 and TRBJ1-1; D ambiguous. Germline CDR1 is MNHEY and CDR2 is SMNVEV (reference sequence). The CDR3 consists of 15 residues. Trimming removed 1 base from V and 0 bases from J, with 9 bases in between. CDR3 nucleotides: TGTGCCAGCAGTTTATTGGGTCAACTGAACACTGAAGCTTTCTTT. The encoded protein is CASSLLGQLNTEAFF.

This chain links TRBV7-6 with TRBJ1-1, with unresolved D. Trimming left V 0 bases short and J 1 base short, with 3 bases between. Germline V gives CDR1 SGHVS, CDR2 FNYEAQ. CDR3 length: 13 residues. CDR3 DNA: TGTGCCAGCAGCTTAGCAGGGAACACTGAAGCTTTCTTT. Translating gives CASSLAGNTEAFF. The variable domain in full, with the rest retrieved from reference TRBV7-6 and TRBJ1-1, is GAGVSQSPRYKVTKRGQDVALRCDPISGHVSLYWYRQALGQGPEFLTYFNYEAQQDKSGLPNDRFSAERPEGSISTLTIQRTEQRDSAMYRCASSLAGNTEAFFGQGTRLTVV.

About this clone: A read error may produce the germline difference seen at one junction end. V is TRBV5-1 and J is TRBJ2-7, with no clear D. Germline V gives CDR1 SGHRS, CDR2 YFSETQ. The CDR3 covers 13 residues. The CDR3 nucleotides read TGTGCCAGCAGCCGGACCTCTTCCTACGAGCAGTACTTC. Residues: CASSRTSSYEQYF.

This chain joins TRBV4-2 and TRBJ1-1, with D possibly being TRBD1 (5 bases). The germline V gene encodes CDR1 LGHNA and CDR2 YNFKEQ. The V gene lost 6 bases and the J gene lost 1 base, with 15 bases spanning the gap. The CDR3 extends over 15 amino acids. The CDR3 DNA follows: TGTGCCAGCAGGCTAGCCGACGGGGGGAACACTGAAGCTTTCTTT. Protein: CASRLADGGNTEAFF.

The rearrangement joins TRBV7-9 to TRBJ2-5, with D unresolved. Germline assignment: CDR1 SEHNR and CDR2 FQNEAQ (reference sequence). The CDR3 contains 11 residues. V was trimmed by 4 bases and J by 5 bases, leaving 5 bases between them. The CDR3, as DNA: TGTGCCAGCAGCTCCTGGGAGACCCAGTACTTC. This translates into CASSSWETQYF.

V usage is TRBV9 and J usage is TRBJ2-2, with TRBD2 matching over 7 bases. Germline loops: CDR1 SGDLS, CDR2 YYNGEE. The CDR3 length is 16 residues. V was pared by 0 bases and J by 4 bases, with 6 bases of the junction left unmatched. The CDR3 spells CASSVDAGEGTGELFF. The DNA of the CDR3 is TGTGCCAGCAGCGTAGATGCGGGGGAGGGCACCGGGGAGCTGTTTTTT. The full variable domain, its missing parts supplied by reference TRBV9 and TRBJ2-2, is DSGVTQTPKHLITATGQRVTLRCSPRSGDLSVYWYQQSLDQGLQFLIQYYNGEERAKGNILERFSAQQFPDLHSELNLSSLELGDSALYFCASSVDAGEGTGELFFGEGSRLTVL.

The count of this clone is one. The chain has TRBV6-1 and TRBJ2-7; the match to TRBD1 covers 10 bases. The trim removed 9 bases at V and 7 bases at J, leaving 9 bases unmatched. The germline V gene has CDR1 MNHNS and CDR2 SASEGT. There are 13 residues in the CDR3. CDR3 nucleotides: TGTGCCAGTCCGGGACAGGGGCTGGGGGAGCAGTACTTC. As protein: CASPGQGLGEQYF.

The chain employs TRBV5-6 and TRBJ2-2; perhaps TRBD1 as D (5 bases). Germline CDR1 SGHDT, CDR2 YYEEEE. The length of the CDR3 is 13 residues. V was pared by 3 bases and J by 7 bases, with 10 bases between. The CDR3 sequence is CASSWSRGGELFF. The CDR3 nucleotides are TGTGCCAGCAGCTGGAGTAGGGGCGGGGAGCTGTTTTTT.

The V call is TRBV29-1, the J call TRBJ2-1, with 16 bases lining up with TRBD2. CDR3 length: 19 residues. V shed 7 bases, J shed 1 base, and the junction held 13 bases outside the gene matches. Germline values: CDR1 SQVTM, CDR2 ANQGSEA. CDR3 DNA sequence: TGCAGCGCGAATGGACCGGGACTAGCGGGAGGGAGGTCCTACAATGAGCAGTTCTTC. This encodes CSANGPGLAGGRSYNEQFF.

This chain uses TRBV25-1 with TRBJ1-2; a possible D gene is TRBD1 (5 bases). Germline CDR1 reads MGHDK; CDR2 reads SYGVNS. Trimming took 6 bases from V and 4 from J, leaving 12 bases between them. The length of the CDR3 is 13 residues. The CDR3 DNA follows: TGTGCCAGCAGCAAGGGGAACCTCTATGGCTACACCTTC. This gives the protein CASSKGNLYGYTF.

The chain is built from TRBV5-1 and TRBJ2-7, with 12 bases aligning to TRBD2. The CDR3 covers 15 residues. V shed 0 bases, J shed 5 bases, and the junction held 3 bases outside the gene matches. Germline V gene sequence: CDR1 SGHRS, CDR2 YFSETQ. DNA for the CDR3: TGCGCCAGCAGCTTGGGACTAGCGGGAGTCCACGAGCAGTACTTC. Translation: CASSLGLAGVHEQYF.

The V and J genes are TRBV11-2 and TRBJ2-4; D gene ambiguous. The CDR3 runs to 16 residues. Germline V CDR1 and CDR2: SGHAT, FQNNGV. V lost 1 base and J 1 base, leaving 11 bases between the germline ends. Here the CDR3 reads CASSLGPGTAKNIQYF. The CDR3 DNA follows: TGTGCCAGCAGCTTAGGTCCGGGTACGGCCAAAAACATTCAGTACTTC.

This clone was counted once. This chain joins TRBV4-3 and TRBJ2-3; a weak D match, TRBD2 (5 bases). The CDR3 loop spans 16 amino acids. The V gene's germline CDR1 is LGHNA and CDR2 YSLEER. The ends were cut back, 1 base at V and 0 bases at J, with 11 bases in the middle. This chain's CDR3 is CASSQGLWTSTDTQYF. CDR3 bases: TGCGCCAGCAGCCAAGGGCTATGGACTAGCACAGATACGCAGTATTTT.

The rearrangement joins TRBV7-6 to TRBJ2-7, with 11 bases fitting TRBD2. This CDR3 comprises 18 residues. CDR1 is SGHVS, CDR2 FNYEAQ, per germline. Trimming cost V 3 bases and J 6 bases; bases outside gene matches: 16. DNA of the CDR3: TGTGCCAGCAGCTTGGGGCGGGGAGCGAGGCTAGCGGGGGGCGAGCAGTACTTC. It specifies CASSLGRGARLAGGEQYF.